The entry that follows covers one T cell receptor beta chain sequence. What it recognizes is unknown. These data come from a study of T cell responses to AZD1222 COVID-19 vaccine. General study points: Repertoire sampling occurred only after the peak T cell response. Close to half of all spike-specific TCRs reportedly target regions of the variants that are unmutated. Recipients of AZD1222 seropositive at baseline numbered only five or six. Donors in the cohort were predominantly white British and more often female, and clonal diversity was possibly underestimated.

Method: immunoSEQ multiplex PCR; TCRdb's copy keeps in-frame clones and lacks some. The table lists under 200,000 clones, roughly 94% of them singletons, with 4.4% in the top ten. V was trimmed by 2 bases and J by 7 bases, leaving 8 bases between them. The CDR3 totals 12 residues. Per germline, CDR1 SEHNR and CDR2 FQNEAQ (reference sequence). This TCR was recovered from an adult in good health. The chain uses TRBV7-9 and TRBJ1-2, with a weak D call TRBD1 (5 bases). Sequencing used peripheral blood, obtained on day 0 of MenACWY control vaccination. The CDR3 loop is CASSLQGTGYTF. The CDR3 DNA reads TGTGCCAGCAGCTTACAAGGGACTGGCTACACCTTC.